These 24 T cell receptor beta chains were sequenced from one sample in a study of blood T cell repertoires in COVID-19 (dated by TCRdb to 2020 to 2022). The method was the immunoSEQ multiplex PCR assay. This immuneACCESS table, as held by TCRdb, lists in-frame sequences with V and J called but not all clones. Of the missing ones, under half trace to an unresolved V gene in checked studies; the others have no known cause. Within this sample are around 140,000 clones, with 75% to 90% of them counted one time only. Of the sample, 30% to 45% is held by the ten largest clones. The specimen was peripheral blood. The receptors were gathered from a man aged 50 or older who had recovered from COVID-19.

CDR3 DNA sequence: TGTGCCAGCAGTTTTGACAGGGGTAATCAGCCCCAGCATTTT. Translated, it gives CASSFDRGNQPQHF. The chain carries TRBV2 and TRBJ1-5; 8 bases map to TRBD1. Germline V gene data show CDR1 as SNHLY and CDR2 as FYNNEI. V was clipped by 5 bases and J by 4 bases; unmatched bases: 4. The CDR3 runs to 14 residues.

The sample holds one count of this clone. V and J are TRBV27 and TRBJ1-5; tentative D call: TRBD1 (5 bases). Trimming shortened V by 5 bases and J by 7 bases, and 18 bases separated the two germline ends. The V gene's germline CDR1 is MNHEY and CDR2 SMNVEV (reference sequence). The CDR3 runs to 15 residues. This CDR3 reads CASSGLGGGTQPQHF. The CDR3 DNA reads as TGTGCCAGCAGTGGGCTGGGTGGGGGGACCCAGCCCCAGCATTTT.

This chain uses TRBV5-6 with TRBJ2-2, with 7 bases aligning to TRBD2. The CDR3 loop spans 15 amino acids. Germline V gene data show CDR1 as SGHDT and CDR2 as YYEEEE. Trimming cost V 3 bases and J 3 bases; bases outside gene matches: 5. The CDR3 is CASSYPSGDTGELFF. For the CDR3, the DNA is TGTGCCAGCAGCTACCCTAGCGGCGACACCGGGGAGCTGTTTTTT.

This sequence joins TRBV2 and TRBJ2-2, with D uncertain. The V gene lost 4 bases and the J gene lost 5 bases, with 11 bases spanning the gap. The CDR3 loop spans 14 amino acids. The germline V gene has CDR1 SNHLY and CDR2 FYNNEI. This CDR3 is CASSGNEWTGELFF. The CDR3 nucleotides are TGTGCCAGCAGTGGAAACGAGTGGACCGGGGAGCTGTTTTTT. Full variable domain (rest looked up from reference TRBV2 and TRBJ2-2): EPEVTQTPSHQVTQMGQEVILRCVPISNHLYFYWYRQILGQKVEFLVSFYNNEISEKSEIFDDQFSVERPDGSNFTLKIRSTKLEDSAMYFCASSGNEWTGELFFGEGSRLTVL.

The chain carries TRBV29-1 and TRBJ2-5, with D possibly TRBD1 on 5 matching bases. Germline V gene lookup returns CDR1 SQVTM and CDR2 ANQGSEA. V gave up 5 bases and J gave up 2 bases, with 15 bases separating them. CDR3 length: 14 amino acids. The CDR3 loop reads CSVSISQGQETQYF. For the CDR3, the DNA is TGCAGCGTTTCTATATCGCAGGGTCAAGAGACCCAGTACTTC.

This chain connects TRBV14 to TRBJ1-3; no reliable D call. The CDR3 extends over 16 amino acids. Trimming took off 0 bases at V and 1 base at J, with 10 bases between the two ends. In germline, CDR1 is SGHDN, CDR2 FVKESK. CDR3 DNA sequence: TGTGCCAGCAGCCAAGATCTAGCGGGGTCTGGAAACACCATATATTTT. It translates to CASSQDLAGSGNTIYF.

The rearrangement joins TRBV4-1 to TRBJ1-2, with a weak D call TRBD1 (5 bases). This CDR3 spans 15 amino acids. CDR1 and CDR2 (germline): MGHRA, YSYEKL. V was clipped by 5 bases and J by 2 bases, with 15 bases between them. DNA of the CDR3: TGCGCCAGCAGCGACAGTTCGGGTCCAAACTATGGCTACACCTTC. It translates to CASSDSSGPNYGYTF.

In its sample, this clone was seen once. The gene calls are TRBV3-1 (or the pseudogene TRBV3-2) and TRBJ2-7; D is undetermined. The CDR3 is made up of 14 amino acids. Germline V gene lookup returns CDR1 LGHDT and CDR2 YNNKEL (reference sequence). Trimming shortened V by 1 base and J by 6 bases, and 13 bases separated the two germline ends. CDR3 nucleotides: TGTGCCAGCAGCCAAGTGACGGTCGGCGGCGAGCAGTACTTC. Protein sequence: CASSQVTVGGEQYF.

The genes are TRBV4-2 and TRBJ1-6; tentatively, D is TRBD1 (5 bases). The length of the CDR3 is 14 residues. V lost 4 bases and J 5 bases, leaving 9 bases between the germline ends. Germline V gives CDR1 LGHNA, CDR2 YNFKEQ. The CDR3 spells CASSPGQNNSPLHF. The CDR3 DNA reads as TGTGCCAGCAGCCCTGGACAAAATAATTCACCCCTCCACTTT.

The chain uses TRBV5-4 and TRBJ2-7, with 8 positions matching TRBD1. Germline CDR1 is SGHNT and CDR2 is YYREEE (reference sequence). J lost 3 bases, V lost 2 bases, and 4 bases had no gene match. This CDR3 is 14 amino acids long. The DNA of the CDR3 is TGTGCCAGCAGCTTCGCAGGGGGCCGCTACGAGCAGTACTTC. Translating it yields CASSFAGGRYEQYF.

The chain employs TRBV9 and TRBJ2-2, with 7 nucleotides matching TRBD2. The CDR3 is made up of 16 amino acids. The J segment lost 4 bases and the V segment lost 0 bases, leaving 6 bases of the junction unmatched. The germline V gene has CDR1 SGDLS and CDR2 YYNGEE. Written as DNA, the CDR3 is TGTGCCAGCAGCGTAGACGGCGGGGGAGGCACCGGGGAGCTGTTTTTT. This sequence encodes CASSVDGGGGTGELFF.

This chain's CDR3 is CASSTEKETQYF. In nucleotides, the CDR3 is TGTGCCAGTAGTACAGAAAAAGAGACCCAGTACTTC. The V call is TRBV10-3, the J call TRBJ2-5; D is unclear. The CDR3 consists of 12 residues. The V end was cut by 10 bases, the J end by 3 bases, with 12 bases between. Germline V gene data show CDR1 as ENHRY and CDR2 as SYGVKD.

The chain couples TRBV2 to TRBJ2-6, with D maybe TRBD2 (6 bases). CDR1 is SNHLY and CDR2 is FYNNEI in the germline V gene. V was clipped by 4 bases and J by 4 bases, with 11 bases between them. The CDR3 totals 15 residues. The chain's CDR3 is CASSGGGAGANVLTF. CDR3 DNA sequence: TGTGCCAGCAGTGGAGGAGGGGCCGGGGCCAACGTCCTGACTTTC.

J is TRBJ2-1 and V is TRBV5-1; D is perhaps TRBD2 (6 bases). The length of the CDR3 is 15 residues. The V gene lost 4 bases and the J gene lost 2 bases, with 13 bases spanning the gap. Germline CDR1 SGHRS, CDR2 YFSETQ. The CDR3 DNA reads as TGCGCCAGCAGCCCGGGACGGGAGACCTACAATGAGCAGTTCTTC. Its protein is CASSPGRETYNEQFF.

The chain joins TRBV15 to TRBJ2-3; 13 bases align to TRBD2. V lost 0 bases and J lost 1; bases outside the gene matches: 7. The germline V gene encodes CDR1 LNHNV and CDR2 YYDKDF (reference sequence). CDR3 length: 19 amino acids. For the CDR3, the DNA is TGTGCCACCAGCAGAGATTTACTAGCGGGGGGGATAGGCACAGATACGCAGTATTTT. Protein: CATSRDLLAGGIGTDTQYF. Complete variable domain (other parts from reference TRBV15 and TRBJ2-3): DAMVIQNPRYQVTQFGKPVTLSCSQTLNHNVMYWYQQKSSQAPKLLFHYYDKDFNNEADTPDNFQSRRPNTSFCFLDIRSPGLGDTAMYLCATSRDLLAGGIGTDTQYFGPGTRLTVL.

The chain employs TRBV19 and TRBJ1-2; no definite D call. Trimming removed 8 bases at V and 4 bases at J, with 11 bases between. Germline loops: CDR1 LNHDA, CDR2 SQIVND (reference sequence). This CDR3 has 12 amino acids. CDR3 DNA sequence: TGTGCCAGTGCGGACTCACCCTATGGCTACACCTTC. Protein product: CASADSPYGYTF.

The rearrangement links TRBV4-3 to TRBJ1-1; maybe TRBD1 (6 bases). V lost 0 bases, J lost 4 bases, and 15 bases lay in between. Per the germline V gene, CDR1 is LGHNA and CDR2 is YSLEER. The CDR3 covers 16 residues. The CDR3 loop is CASSQERGGLGTEAFF. CDR3 sequence (DNA): TGCGCCAGCAGCCAAGAAAGGGGGGGCCTTGGCACTGAAGCTTTCTTT.

This rearrangement joins TRBV11-3 to TRBJ2-2; TRBD1 matches at 12 bases. The CDR3 sequence is 20 residues long. Trimming cost V 4 bases and J 3 bases; bases outside gene matches: 15. CDR1 is SGHNT and CDR2 is YENEEA in the germline V gene. The CDR3 DNA reads TGTGCCAGCAGCTCCATGGGGGGACAGGGGGCCCCTGACTACACCGGGGAGCTGTTTTTT. It specifies CASSSMGGQGAPDYTGELFF.

The V gene is TRBV5-6, the J gene TRBJ1-5; D might be TRBD1 (5 bases). V dropped 1 base and J dropped 0 bases, with 8 bases sitting between them. The CDR3 is 15 residues long. Looked up from germline, CDR1 is SGHDT and CDR2 is YYEEEE. This chain's CDR3 is CASSLKGYSNQPQHF. As DNA, the CDR3 is TGTGCCAGCAGCTTGAAGGGGTATAGCAATCAGCCCCAGCATTTT.

This chain joins TRBV5-1 and TRBJ2-3, with D perhaps matching TRBD2 (6 bases). Trimming cost V 2 bases and J 1 base, with 11 bases left between them. Germline V CDR1 and CDR2: SGHRS, YFSETQ. The CDR3 sequence is 15 residues long. In DNA, the CDR3 is TGCGCCAGCAGCTTTTGGCGGGGTGGCACAGATACGCAGTATTTT. This encodes CASSFWRGGTDTQYF.

The rearrangement links TRBV6-2 or TRBV6-3 to TRBJ1-1; D remains ambiguous. The V end was cut by 6 bases, the J end by 8 bases, with 19 bases between. CDR1 is MNHEY, CDR2 SVGEGT, per germline. The CDR3 is 14 residues long. The CDR3 protein is CASSTSLDLPEAFF. The CDR3 DNA reads as TGTGCCAGCAGCACCTCCCTAGATCTACCAGAAGCTTTCTTT.

Concerning this clone: Other DNA variants within this sample encode the same CDR3. This chain joins TRBV19 and TRBJ2-7, with D possibly being TRBD2 (6 bases). The CDR3 is made up of 13 amino acids. Germline CDR1 LNHDA, CDR2 SQIVND (reference sequence). Trimming pared 3 bases from V and 4 bases from J, leaving 10 bases between. The CDR3 bases are TGTGCCAGTAGTATCCGGGCGGGGTACGAGCAGTACTTC. Residues: CASSIRAGYEQYF.

The V call is TRBV3-1 (or the pseudogene TRBV3-2), the J call TRBJ2-5; 11 positions agree with TRBD1. CDR1 and CDR2 (germline): LGHDT, YNNKEL (reference sequence). V shed 0 bases, J shed 5 bases, and the junction held 5 bases outside the gene matches. The CDR3 is made up of 16 amino acids. CDR3 amino acids: CASSQDGTGGTETQYF. The CDR3 DNA reads as TGTGCCAGCAGCCAAGATGGGACAGGGGGTACGGAGACCCAGTACTTC.

This clone was observed once. This rearrangement joins TRBV19 to TRBJ1-5; D perhaps matches TRBD1 (6 bases). V shed 5 bases and J shed 3 bases, with 11 bases lying between them. Germline V gene sequence: CDR1 LNHDA, CDR2 SQIVND (reference sequence). CDR3 length: 14 amino acids. CDR3: CASSGTSNNQPQHF. CDR3 in DNA: TGTGCCAGTAGTGGGACATCCAACAATCAGCCCCAGCATTTT.